This TCR beta chain was profiled in a study of Ad26.COV2.S vaccination and SARS-CoV-2 variants. Study at large: Ad26.COV2.S arm of COV1001 included the donor. General observations from the study: Non-spike TCR breadth showed similarity between vaccine and placebo recipients. Substantial breadth in spike-specific CD8+ and CD4+ T cell responses was reportedly seen after vaccination. Responses of T cells in total may have been underestimated by the TCR breadth and depth analyses.

TCRdb's table, derived via immunoSEQ multiplex PCR, lists solely in-frame clones and lacks some. The table has roughly 380,000 clones, roughly 85% seen once. V shed 6 bases and J shed 1 base, with 18 bases lying between them. This CDR3 comprises 16 residues. Germline V gene data show CDR1 as MDHEN and CDR2 as SYDVKM. Treatment denoted: roughly 19 received Ad26.COV2.S at low or high dose, single or two shots; about 5 received placebo; per-sample allocation not given. Following the first vaccine or placebo injection, samples were taken on day 63. In this sample, this clone turned up once. What it binds is not known.

This chain links TRBV28 with TRBJ1-2, with D perhaps TRBD1 (5 bases). This sample comprised peripheral blood, obtained in a trial of Ad26.COV2.S vaccine versus placebo. The receptor's source is a person aged 18-65 years who received the Ad26.COV2.S COVID-19 vaccine or a placebo. The CDR3 DNA reads as TGTGCCAGCAGACCAACCAAAAGGGGAGGTAACTATGGCTACACCTTC. It encodes CASRPTKRGGNYGYTF.